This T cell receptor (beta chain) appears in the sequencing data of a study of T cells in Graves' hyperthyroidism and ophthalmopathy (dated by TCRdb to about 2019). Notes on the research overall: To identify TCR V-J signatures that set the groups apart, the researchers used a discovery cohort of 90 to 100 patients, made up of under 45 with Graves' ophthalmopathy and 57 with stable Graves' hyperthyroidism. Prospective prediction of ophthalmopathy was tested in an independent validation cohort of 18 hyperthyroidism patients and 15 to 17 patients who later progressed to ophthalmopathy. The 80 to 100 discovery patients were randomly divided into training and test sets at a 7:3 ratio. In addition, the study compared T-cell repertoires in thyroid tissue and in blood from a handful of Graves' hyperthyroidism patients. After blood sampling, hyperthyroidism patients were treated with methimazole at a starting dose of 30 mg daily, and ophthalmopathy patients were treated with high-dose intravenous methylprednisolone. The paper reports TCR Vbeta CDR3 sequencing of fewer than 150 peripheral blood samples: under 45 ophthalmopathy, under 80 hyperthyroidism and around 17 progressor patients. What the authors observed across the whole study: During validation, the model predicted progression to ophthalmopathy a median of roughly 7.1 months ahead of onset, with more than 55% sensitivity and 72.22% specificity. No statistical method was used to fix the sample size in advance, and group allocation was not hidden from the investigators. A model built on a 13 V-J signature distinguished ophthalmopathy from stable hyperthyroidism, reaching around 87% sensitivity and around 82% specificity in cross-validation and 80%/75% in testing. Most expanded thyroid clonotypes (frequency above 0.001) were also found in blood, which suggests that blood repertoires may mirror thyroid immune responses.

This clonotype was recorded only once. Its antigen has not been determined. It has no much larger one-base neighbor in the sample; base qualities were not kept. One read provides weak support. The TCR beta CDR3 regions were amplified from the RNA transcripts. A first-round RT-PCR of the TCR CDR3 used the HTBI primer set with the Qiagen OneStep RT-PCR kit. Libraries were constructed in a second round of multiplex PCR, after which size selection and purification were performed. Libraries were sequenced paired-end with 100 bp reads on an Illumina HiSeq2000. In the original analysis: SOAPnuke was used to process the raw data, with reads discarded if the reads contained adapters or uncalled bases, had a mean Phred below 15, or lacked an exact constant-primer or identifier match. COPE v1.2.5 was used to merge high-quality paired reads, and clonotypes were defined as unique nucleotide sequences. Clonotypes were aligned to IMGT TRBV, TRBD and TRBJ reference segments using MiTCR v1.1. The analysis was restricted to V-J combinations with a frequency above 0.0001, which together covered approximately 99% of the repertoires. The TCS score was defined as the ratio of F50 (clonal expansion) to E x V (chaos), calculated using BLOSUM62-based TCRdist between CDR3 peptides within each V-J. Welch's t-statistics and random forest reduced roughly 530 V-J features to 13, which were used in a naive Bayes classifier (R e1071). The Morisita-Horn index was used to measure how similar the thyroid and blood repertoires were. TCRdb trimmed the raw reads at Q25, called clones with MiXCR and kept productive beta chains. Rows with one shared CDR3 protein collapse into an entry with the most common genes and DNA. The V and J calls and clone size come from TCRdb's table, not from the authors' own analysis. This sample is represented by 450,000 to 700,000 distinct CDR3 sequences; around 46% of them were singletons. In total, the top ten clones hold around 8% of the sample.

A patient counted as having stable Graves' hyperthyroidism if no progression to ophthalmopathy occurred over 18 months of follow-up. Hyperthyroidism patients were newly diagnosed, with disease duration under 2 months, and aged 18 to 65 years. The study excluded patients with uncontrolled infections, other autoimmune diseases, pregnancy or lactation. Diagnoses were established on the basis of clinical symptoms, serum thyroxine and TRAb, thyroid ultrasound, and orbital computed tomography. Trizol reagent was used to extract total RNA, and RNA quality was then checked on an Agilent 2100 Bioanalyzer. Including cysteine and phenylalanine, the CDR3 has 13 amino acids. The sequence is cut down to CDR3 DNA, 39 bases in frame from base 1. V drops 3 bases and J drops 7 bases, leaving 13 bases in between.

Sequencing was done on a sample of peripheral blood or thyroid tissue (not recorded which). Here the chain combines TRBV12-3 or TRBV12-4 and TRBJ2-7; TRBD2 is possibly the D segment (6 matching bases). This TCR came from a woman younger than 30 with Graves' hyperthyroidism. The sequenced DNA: TGTGCCAGCAGTTTCGAGAGGGGAGGAGAGCAGTACTTC. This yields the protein CASSFERGGEQYF.